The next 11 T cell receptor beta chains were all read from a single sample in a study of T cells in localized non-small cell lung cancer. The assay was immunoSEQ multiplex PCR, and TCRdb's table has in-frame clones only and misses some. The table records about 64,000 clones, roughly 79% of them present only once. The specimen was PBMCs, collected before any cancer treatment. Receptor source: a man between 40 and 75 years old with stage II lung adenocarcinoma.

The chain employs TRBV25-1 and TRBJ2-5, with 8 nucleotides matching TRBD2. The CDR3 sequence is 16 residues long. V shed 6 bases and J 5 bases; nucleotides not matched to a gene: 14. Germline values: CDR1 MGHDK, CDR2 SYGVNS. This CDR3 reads CASSATGGQVGETQYF. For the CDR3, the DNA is TGTGCCAGCAGCGCTACGGGGGGGCAAGTGGGGGAGACCCAGTACTTC. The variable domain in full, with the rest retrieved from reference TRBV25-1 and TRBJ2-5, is EADIYQTPRYLVIGTGKKITLECSQTMGHDKMYWYQQDPGMELHLIHYSYGVNSTEKGDLSSESTVSRIRTEHFPLTLESARPSHTSQYLCASSATGGQVGETQYFGPGTRLLVL.

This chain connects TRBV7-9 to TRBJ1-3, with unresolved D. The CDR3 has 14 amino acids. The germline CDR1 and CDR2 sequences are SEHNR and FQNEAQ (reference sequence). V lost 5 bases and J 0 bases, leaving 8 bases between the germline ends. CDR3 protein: CASSPQSSGNTIYF. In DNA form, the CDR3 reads TGTGCCAGCAGCCCTCAGAGCTCTGGAAACACCATATATTTT.

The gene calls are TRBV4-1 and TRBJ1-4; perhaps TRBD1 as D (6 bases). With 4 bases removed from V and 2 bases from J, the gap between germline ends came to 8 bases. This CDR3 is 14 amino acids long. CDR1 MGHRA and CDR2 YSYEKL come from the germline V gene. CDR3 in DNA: TGCGCCAGCAGCCTTGGACAGACTAATGAAAAACTGTTTTTT. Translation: CASSLGQTNEKLFF.

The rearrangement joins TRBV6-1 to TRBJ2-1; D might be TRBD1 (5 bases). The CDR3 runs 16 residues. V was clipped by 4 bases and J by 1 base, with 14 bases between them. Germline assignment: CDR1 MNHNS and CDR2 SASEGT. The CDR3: CASSADRDPSYNEQFF. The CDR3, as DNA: TGTGCCAGCAGTGCAGACAGAGACCCTTCCTACAATGAGCAGTTCTTC.

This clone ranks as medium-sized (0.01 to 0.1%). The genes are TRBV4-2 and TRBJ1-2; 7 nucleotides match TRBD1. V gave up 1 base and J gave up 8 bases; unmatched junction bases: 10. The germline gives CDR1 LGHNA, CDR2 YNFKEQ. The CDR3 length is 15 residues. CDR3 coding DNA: TGTGCCAGCAGCCAAGCTGACAGGGTCCAGAAGGGCTACACCTTC. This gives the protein CASSQADRVQKGYTF.

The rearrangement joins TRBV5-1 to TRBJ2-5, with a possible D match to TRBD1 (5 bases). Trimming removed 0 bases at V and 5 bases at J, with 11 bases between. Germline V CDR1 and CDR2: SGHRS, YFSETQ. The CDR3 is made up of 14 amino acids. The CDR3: CASSLATGEETQYF. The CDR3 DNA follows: TGCGCCAGCAGCTTGGCCACAGGAGAGGAGACCCAGTACTTC.

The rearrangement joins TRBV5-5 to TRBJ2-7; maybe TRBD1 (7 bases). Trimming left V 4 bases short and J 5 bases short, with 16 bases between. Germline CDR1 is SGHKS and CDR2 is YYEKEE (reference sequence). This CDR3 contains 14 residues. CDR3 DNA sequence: TGTGCCAGCAGCGGAGGGACAGCTAGGGACGAGCAGTACTTC. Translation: CASSGGTARDEQYF.

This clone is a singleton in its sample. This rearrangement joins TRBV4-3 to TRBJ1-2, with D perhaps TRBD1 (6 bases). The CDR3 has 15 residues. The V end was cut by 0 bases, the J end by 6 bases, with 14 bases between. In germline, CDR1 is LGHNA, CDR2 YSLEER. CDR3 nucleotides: TGCGCCAGCAGCCAAGATGAACCGGGGGCAAATGGCTACACCTTC. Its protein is CASSQDEPGANGYTF.

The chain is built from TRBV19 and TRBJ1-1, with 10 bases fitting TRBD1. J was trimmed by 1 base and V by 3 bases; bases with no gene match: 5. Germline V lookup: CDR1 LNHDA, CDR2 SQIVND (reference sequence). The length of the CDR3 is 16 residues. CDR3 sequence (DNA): TGTGCCAGTAGTATGCGACAGGGGGCCTCGAACACTGAAGCTTTCTTT. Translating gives CASSMRQGASNTEAFF.

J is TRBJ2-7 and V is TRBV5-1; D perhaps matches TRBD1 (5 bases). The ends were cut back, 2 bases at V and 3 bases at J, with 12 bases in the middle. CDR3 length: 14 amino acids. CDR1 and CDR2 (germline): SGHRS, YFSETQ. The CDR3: CASSLQGDGYEQYF. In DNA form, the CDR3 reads TGCGCCAGCAGCTTACAAGGGGATGGCTACGAGCAGTACTTC.

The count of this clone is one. This CDR3 reads CAWSGQERVPFNEQFF. Written as DNA, the CDR3 is TGTGCCTGGAGTGGCCAAGAGCGGGTTCCCTTCAATGAGCAGTTCTTC. The chain uses TRBV30 and TRBJ2-1; D might be TRBD2 (6 bases). V was shortened by 1 base and J by 6 bases, with 19 bases between the two germline ends. Germline V lookup: CDR1 GTSNPN, CDR2 SVGIG (reference sequence). The CDR3 runs 16 residues.